Listed below are T cell receptor beta chains from one sample, sequenced in a study of blood T cell repertoires in COVID-19. Profiled with immunoSEQ multiplex PCR; TCRdb holds only in-frame clones, not every one. The table has 200,000 to 300,000 clones, roughly 80% seen once; the top ten hold 3.4%. The specimen was peripheral blood. These receptors were obtained from a woman aged 18 to 35 with acute or convalescent COVID-19. CDR3s include the opening cysteine and the closing phenylalanine or tryptophan. The D gene is left open where the match is weak. Size values are once, few and many counts, or a class for expanded clones, and some rows have none.

clone size,V gene,J gene,D gene,CDR3 DNA,CDR3 protein
once,TRBV6-5,TRBJ2-7,TRBD2,TGTGCCAGCAGTTACCCCGGCCTAGCGGGGAGCTACGAGCAGTACTTC,CASSYPGLAGSYEQYF
.,TRBV27,TRBJ2-7,TRBD2,TGTGCCAGCAGTTTATCTAGTCTAGCGGGAGGCGACGAGCAGTACTTC,CASSLSSLAGGDEQYF
.,TRBV11-1,TRBJ1-1,.,TGTGCCAGCAGCCGGACAGAGAACACTGAAGCTTTCTTT,CASSRTENTEAFF
.,TRBV6-5,TRBJ1-1,.,TGTGCCAGCAGTAGTCGGGGGGGGACTGAAGCTTTCTTT,CASSSRGGTEAFF
.,TRBV28,TRBJ1-1,.,TGTGCCAGCAGCCTCCAGGTTAGAGCTTTCTTT,CASSLQVRAFF
.,TRBV12-5,TRBJ2-2,.,TGTGCTAGTGGTTCTCAAGGAGAGCTGGCTAGTAAAGGCTCCGGGGAGCTGTTTTTT,CASGSQGELASKGSGELFF
.,TRBV2,TRBJ2-1,TRBD1,TGTGCCAGCAGCGCGCTCAGGGGGAGCAATGAGCAGTTCTTC,CASSALRGSNEQFF
.,TRBV6-5,TRBJ2-3,TRBD1,TGTGCCAGCAGTTACTCTGGGACAGGGCAATATACGCAGTATTTT,CASSYSGTGQYTQYF
few,TRBV9,TRBJ2-1,TRBD2,TGTGCCAGCAGCCCCAGATCCAAAACTAGCGCCGTGTCCCTAAATGAGCAGTTCTTC,CASSPRSKTSAVSLNEQFF
.,TRBV3-1/TRBV3-2,TRBJ2-1,.,TGTGCCAGCAGCCAAGTATGGGGAGGCCCGCCCCGCTACAATGAGCAGTTCTTC,CASSQVWGGPPRYNEQFF
.,TRBV3-1/TRBV3-2,TRBJ2-2,TRBD2,TGTGCCAGCAGCCCTCCTAGCGGTTCGGGGGGGGAGCTGTTTTTT,CASSPPSGSGGELFF
once,TRBV19,TRBJ1-2,.,TGTGCCAGTAGTATTCAAGGACAGAGCTATGGCTACACCTTC,CASSIQGQSYGYTF
once,TRBV7-9,TRBJ1-4,TRBD1,TGTGCCAGCAGCCTCGACAGGGCGGTGGATTATGAAAAACTGTTTTTT,CASSLDRAVDYEKLFF
.,TRBV27,TRBJ2-3,TRBD2,TGTGCCAGCAGTCCCAGACTAGCGGAGGGCACAGATACGCAGTATTTT,CASSPRLAEGTDTQYF
.,TRBV19,TRBJ1-1,.,TGTGCCAGTCGCTTGGAGGGCCAGGGAGCTTTCTTT,CASRLEGQGAFF
.,TRBV5-1,TRBJ2-2,TRBD2,TGCGCCAGCAGCTCATTAGCGGGAAACACCGGGGAGCTGTTTTTT,CASSSLAGNTGELFF
.,TRBV28,TRBJ2-7,.,TGTGCCACCCAGGGTTACGAGCAGTACTTC,CATQGYEQYF